The 21 T cell receptor beta chains listed next were all sequenced from one sample in a study of control samples from healthy donors and cancer patients. The method was immunoSEQ multiplex PCR; TCRdb's version includes in-frame clones alone and lacks a portion of them. This sample has about 160,000 clones; 95% to 96% occur once, and the top ten carry approximately 1%. Sample: blood. The source is a woman aged 30 to 39 in good health.

Only one count was recorded for this clone. The V and J genes are TRBV6-5 and TRBJ2-7; 8 bases map to TRBD2. J was trimmed by 3 bases and V by 5 bases; bases with no gene match: 6. The CDR3 runs 14 residues. CDR1 is MNHEY and CDR2 is SVGAGI in the germline V gene. The CDR3 DNA is TGTGCCAGCAGTACCCCGGGACTAGTCTACGAGCAGTACTTC. This encodes CASSTPGLVYEQYF.

This sequence joins TRBV6-5 and TRBJ2-7; tentatively, D is TRBD1 or TRBD2 (5 bases each). Germline CDR1 and CDR2: MNHEY and SVGAGI. Trimming pared 4 bases from V and 3 bases from J, leaving 19 bases between. CDR3 size: 16 residues. The DNA for the CDR3 is TGTGCCAGCAGTTCGGGATGGGGGAATGGGGTCTACGAGCAGTACTTC. This codes for CASSSGWGNGVYEQYF.

The chain has TRBV5-1 and TRBJ2-5; TRBD1 is a possible D gene (5 bases). The V gene lost 1 base and the J gene lost 4 bases, with 14 bases spanning the gap. This CDR3 comprises 15 residues. Germline values: CDR1 SGHRS, CDR2 YFSETQ. The CDR3 nucleotides are TGCGCCAGCAGCTTGTGGCAGGGCCAGGGAGAGACCCAGTACTTC. Its protein is CASSLWQGQGETQYF.

This rearrangement joins TRBV19 to TRBJ2-3, with 7 bases that match TRBD1. The junction had 12 bases not matched to a gene; V was cut back by 6 bases and J by 0 bases. Germline V CDR1 and CDR2: LNHDA, SQIVND (reference sequence). The CDR3 totals 17 residues. CDR3 region: CASSHRPDRASTDTQYF. Written as DNA, the CDR3 is TGTGCCAGTAGCCACCGGCCCGACAGGGCTAGCACAGATACGCAGTATTTT.

This chain links TRBV6-2 or TRBV6-3 with TRBJ1-4; D gene uncertain. Germline CDR1 is MNHEY and CDR2 is SVGEGT. Trimming removed 6 bases from V and 0 bases from J, with 14 bases in between. This CDR3 is 16 amino acids long. In nucleotides, the CDR3 is TGTGCCAGCAGCCACGTTCTGCGGTCAACTAATGAAAAACTGTTTTTT. Its protein product is CASSHVLRSTNEKLFF.

This chain joins TRBV6-1 and TRBJ2-5; D is perhaps TRBD1 (5 bases). The CDR3 spans 15 residues. The V and J ends lost 3 bases and 3 bases respectively, with 14 bases between them. The V gene's germline CDR1 is MNHNS and CDR2 SASEGT. The CDR3 coding sequence is TGTGCCAGCAGTGACACCCCAGGGTTCGAAGAGACCCAGTACTTC. It is translated as CASSDTPGFEETQYF.

V gene TRBV7-2 combines with J gene TRBJ2-4; TRBD2 is a possible D gene (6 bases). The CDR3 contains 16 residues. CDR1 and CDR2 (germline): SGHTA, FQGNSA. Trimming removed 1 base from V and 3 bases from J, with 13 bases in between. The CDR3 DNA sequence: TGTGCCAGCAGCTTAGAGGCGGGGTTCAGCAAAAACATTCAGTACTTC. Its translation: CASSLEAGFSKNIQYF.

Here the CDR3 reads CASSYSGQGYEQYF. Written as DNA, the CDR3 is TGTGCCAGCAGTTACTCGGGACAGGGCTACGAGCAGTACTTC. This chain joins TRBV6-6 and TRBJ2-7; 9 positions match TRBD1. J lost 3 bases, V lost 0 bases, and 0 bases had no gene match. The germline gives CDR1 MNHNY, CDR2 SVGAGI (reference sequence). The CDR3 extends over 14 amino acids.

Many counts were recorded for this clone. The chain employs TRBV6-4 and TRBJ2-1; possible D gene TRBD2, 5 bases. The germline V gene has CDR1 MRHNA and CDR2 SNTAGT. The CDR3 is 13 amino acids. Trimming took 4 bases from V and 7 from J, leaving 11 bases between them. CDR3: CASSGHSENEQFF. The CDR3 DNA sequence: TGTGCCAGCAGTGGTCATAGCGAGAATGAGCAGTTCTTC.

The rearrangement links TRBV4-1 to TRBJ2-2, with D perhaps TRBD1 or TRBD2 (7 bases each). V gave up 3 bases and J gave up 5 bases, with 19 bases separating them. Germline lookup yields CDR1 MGHRA and CDR2 YSYEKL. The CDR3 length is 17 residues. This chain's CDR3 is CASSQDPGRGRTGELFF. CDR3 bases: TGCGCCAGCAGCCAGGACCCGGGGAGGGGGCGAACCGGGGAGCTGTTTTTT.

This clone was counted a single time. CDR3 sequence reads: CASSPQRGETQYF. In nucleotides, the CDR3 is TGTGCCAGCAGTCCCCAAAGGGGAGAGACCCAGTACTTC. This chain joins TRBV12-3 or TRBV12-4 and TRBJ2-5; TRBD1 is a possible D gene (5 bases). Trimming removed 5 bases from V and 4 bases from J, with 11 bases in between. This CDR3 region has 13 residues.

The rearrangement links TRBV30 to TRBJ2-5, with D unclear. Germline V gene lookup returns CDR1 GTSNPN and CDR2 SVGIG (reference sequence). CDR3 length: 13 amino acids. The V end was cut by 0 bases, the J end by 1 base, with 6 bases between. In nucleotides, the CDR3 is TGTGCCTGGAGTGTATCCATCCAAGAGACCCAGTACTTC. Its translation is CAWSVSIQETQYF.

V is TRBV13 and J is TRBJ2-5, with a possible D match to TRBD1 (5 bases). V was trimmed by 3 bases and J by 5 bases, leaving 13 bases between them. Germline assignment: CDR1 PRHDT and CDR2 FYEKMQ (reference sequence). There are 14 residues in the CDR3. As DNA, the CDR3 is TGTGCCAGCAGCTTGCCAGGGATGGTGGAGACCCAGTACTTC. This translates into CASSLPGMVETQYF.

This rearrangement joins TRBV5-4 to TRBJ1-3, with D unclear. The germline V gene encodes CDR1 SGHNT and CDR2 YYREEE (reference sequence). This CDR3 spans 13 amino acids. The V gene lost 0 bases and the J gene lost 5 bases, with 6 bases spanning the gap. The CDR3 nucleotides read TGTGCCAGCAGCTTGGGTACTCGAAACACCATATATTTT. Translating it yields CASSLGTRNTIYF.

The chain links TRBV7-8 to TRBJ1-2, with D uncertain. The CDR3 contains 14 residues. Germline CDR1 and CDR2: SGHVS and FQNEAQ. V shed 5 bases and J shed 4 bases, with 14 bases lying between them. CDR3 sequence (DNA): TGTGCCAGCAGCCGGGGTGCTCACGGCTATGGCTACACCTTC. Translated, it gives CASSRGAHGYGYTF.

The rearrangement links TRBV28 to TRBJ1-2; 7 bases are a match to TRBD1. V gave up 5 bases and J gave up 8 bases; unmatched junction bases: 11. Per the germline V gene, CDR1 is MDHEN and CDR2 is SYDVKM. The CDR3 is 14 residues long. CDR3 DNA: TGTGCCAGCAGTGAGAACCGGGACAGAAAAGGCTACACCTTC. It encodes CASSENRDRKGYTF.

This clone was seen a single time. J is TRBJ1-6 and V is TRBV7-8; TRBD1 is a possible D gene (5 bases). V was shortened by 0 bases and J by 16 bases, with 16 bases between the two germline ends. Germline V lookup: CDR1 SGHVS, CDR2 FQNEAQ. CDR3 length: 14 amino acids. In nucleotides, the CDR3 is TGTGCCAGCAGCTTAGCCGCAGCAGGGTCCCCACTCCACTTT. Amino acids: CASSLAAAGSPLHF.

This chain connects TRBV29-1 to TRBJ2-3; the D call may be TRBD1 or TRBD2 (6 bases each). Germline V lookup: CDR1 SQVTM, CDR2 ANQGSEA. The CDR3 covers 12 residues. V shed 4 bases and J shed 2 bases, with 7 bases lying between them. The CDR3 bases are TGCAGCGTTGGGGGGGCCACAGATACGCAGTATTTT. Translation: CSVGGATDTQYF.

This chain uses TRBV27 with TRBJ1-1; D unclear. Trimming stripped 5 bases from V and 1 base from J, with 8 bases between. The length of the CDR3 is 13 residues. Germline V gives CDR1 MNHEY, CDR2 SMNVEV (reference sequence). CDR3 bases: TGTGCCAGCAGTCCCCTGGGGAACACTGAAGCTTTCTTT. It is translated as CASSPLGNTEAFF.

The chain is built from TRBV27 and TRBJ1-5, with D possibly being TRBD1 (6 bases). With 4 bases removed from V and 2 bases from J, the gap between germline ends came to 15 bases. CDR3 size: 16 residues. Germline CDR1 reads MNHEY; CDR2 reads SMNVEV (reference sequence). This CDR3 reads CASSSWGAGGNQPQHF. CDR3 DNA sequence: TGTGCCAGCAGTTCCTGGGGGGCGGGTGGCAATCAGCCCCAGCATTTT.

The chain employs TRBV18 and TRBJ1-4; D may be TRBD1 (6 bases). The CDR3 length is 14 residues. Trimming took off 1 base at V and 8 bases at J, with 11 bases between the two ends. Germline V gives CDR1 KGHSH, CDR2 LQKENI. CDR3 in amino acids: CASSPQQGREKLFF. CDR3 DNA sequence: TGTGCCAGCTCACCACAACAGGGTCGCGAAAAACTGTTTTTT.